The present entry profiles one T cell receptor beta chain with its context. The record originates from a study of blood T cell repertoires in COVID-19. Germline CDR1 is SNHLY and CDR2 is FYNNEI. This CDR3 spans 12 amino acids. V was shortened by 2 bases and J by 4 bases, with 6 bases between the two germline ends. Sequencing used immunoSEQ multiplex PCR; TCRdb keeps in-frame clones, though not all of them. The table has roughly 150,000 clones, around 88% seen once. This sequence originates from a human donor in a cohort sampled during active COVID-19. The chain links TRBV2 to TRBJ2-7; D might be TRBD1 (6 bases). The sequenced sample consisted of peripheral blood. CDR3 sequence reads: CASSERGYEQYF. CDR3 in DNA: TGTGCCAGCAGTGAAAGGGGGTACGAGCAGTACTTC.